The 32 T cell receptor beta chains presented below share a single source sample, sequenced in a study of blood T cell repertoires in COVID-19. The table came from immunoSEQ multiplex PCR; TCRdb's copy has only in-frame clones and leaves some out. Of more than 300,000 clones in the sample, around 83% were seen once. The sample comprised PBMCs or T cells enriched from blood (not recorded which). The receptors originated from a woman aged 45-59 years who had recovered from COVID-19.

This chain joins TRBV11-2 and TRBJ2-3, with 9 nucleotides matching TRBD2. V lost 4 bases, J lost 5 bases, and 7 bases stayed unmatched. This CDR3 spans 15 amino acids. Germline-derived CDR1 and CDR2 are SGHAT and FQNNGV. The CDR3 DNA sequence: TGTGCCAGCAGCTCAAAGGGACTAGCAGGAGATACGCAGTATTTT. As protein: CASSSKGLAGDTQYF.

V is TRBV27 and J is TRBJ2-6; a weak D match, TRBD2 (5 bases). This CDR3 contains 15 residues. Germline V CDR1 and CDR2: MNHEY, SMNVEV (reference sequence). The V end lost 4 bases, the J end lost 3 bases, and 10 bases lay between the germline ends. The CDR3 DNA reads TGTGCCAGCAGTTCGAGGGTCGGTGGGGCCAACGTCCTGACTTTC. It is translated as CASSSRVGGANVLTF.

The chain combines TRBV6-1 with TRBJ1-4; 9 nucleotides line up with TRBD1. Germline values: CDR1 MNHNS, CDR2 SASEGT. The CDR3 totals 15 residues. Trimming took 1 base from V and 6 from J; bases not matched to a gene: 3. The CDR3 DNA follows: TGTGCCAGCAGTGAAGTGGGACAGGGTGATGAAAAACTGTTTTTT. Its protein is CASSEVGQGDEKLFF.

This chain uses TRBV3-1 (or the pseudogene TRBV3-2) with TRBJ1-6; D is perhaps TRBD1 (6 bases). Germline lookup yields CDR1 LGHDT and CDR2 YNNKEL (reference sequence). V dropped 2 bases and J dropped 8 bases, with 13 bases sitting between them. The CDR3 is made up of 15 amino acids. The DNA of the CDR3 is TGTGCCAGCAGCCAATGGGGGGGGCAGGATTCACCCCTCCACTTT. Translated: CASSQWGGQDSPLHF.

The V call is TRBV4-3, the J call TRBJ1-4; maybe TRBD1 (5 bases). CDR3 size: 14 residues. Trimming took 8 bases from V and 7 from J, leaving 17 bases between them. The germline V gene encodes CDR1 LGHNA and CDR2 YSLEER. The CDR3 is CASGDSRRSEKLFF. The CDR3 DNA sequence: TGCGCCAGCGGAGACAGTAGGAGATCTGAAAAACTGTTTTTT.

The chain carries TRBV10-3 and TRBJ1-2, with 12 bases fitting TRBD1. V lost 8 bases to trimming and J lost 6 bases; unmatched junction nucleotides: 16. CDR3 length: 17 residues. CDR1 is ENHRY and CDR2 is SYGVKD in the germline V gene. CDR3 loop: CAIGHHYGTGGFNGYTF. DNA of the CDR3: TGTGCCATCGGCCACCACTACGGGACAGGGGGCTTTAATGGCTACACCTTC.

The chain has TRBV27 and TRBJ2-7; 7 positions match TRBD2. There are 15 residues in the CDR3. J gave up 6 bases and V 0 bases, and 8 bases lay outside the gene matches. CDR1 and CDR2 from the germline V gene are MNHEY and SMNVEV (reference sequence). CDR3 sequence (DNA): TGTGCCAGCAGTTTATCAAGGACCGGGGGGAGCGAGCAGTACTTC. It yields the protein CASSLSRTGGSEQYF.

This chain connects TRBV3-1 (or the pseudogene TRBV3-2) to TRBJ2-5; 9 bases map to TRBD2. This CDR3 spans 16 amino acids. Per germline, CDR1 LGHDT and CDR2 YNNKEL (reference sequence). V lost 1 base, J lost 1 base, and 4 bases stayed unmatched. This CDR3 reads CASSQAPGLAQETQYF. CDR3 nucleotides: TGTGCCAGCAGCCAAGCCCCGGGACTAGCCCAAGAGACCCAGTACTTC.

The chain uses TRBV14 and TRBJ1-5; D ambiguous. The V gene lost 2 bases and the J gene lost 6 bases, with 5 bases spanning the gap. The CDR3 covers 12 residues. Germline V gene lookup returns CDR1 SGHDN and CDR2 FVKESK. The CDR3 DNA reads TGTGCCAGCAGCCAAAGCGGTCAGCCCCAGCATTTT. Protein product: CASSQSGQPQHF.

This rearrangement joins TRBV2 to TRBJ2-2, with TRBD1 matching 7 bases. Trimming at V came to 5 bases and at J to 6 bases, leaving 9 bases not matched to a gene. The CDR3 extends over 15 amino acids. Germline-derived CDR1 and CDR2 are SNHLY and FYNNEI. CDR3: CASSPDRALAGELFF. The CDR3 DNA reads TGTGCCAGCAGTCCAGACAGGGCTCTCGCCGGGGAGCTGTTTTTT. The variable domain in full, with the rest retrieved from reference TRBV2 and TRBJ2-2, is EPEVTQTPSHQVTQMGQEVILRCVPISNHLYFYWYRQILGQKVEFLVSFYNNEISEKSEIFDDQFSVERPDGSNFTLKIRSTKLEDSAMYFCASSPDRALAGELFFGEGSRLTVL.

The rearrangement links TRBV12-3 or TRBV12-4 to TRBJ2-7; D is perhaps TRBD1 (5 bases). The CDR3 runs 13 residues. V was pared by 6 bases and J by 3 bases, with 12 bases between. For the CDR3, the DNA is TGTGCCAGCAGCTCCGACAGTTTCTACGAGCAGTACTTC. Translating it yields CASSSDSFYEQYF.

The chain combines TRBV30 with TRBJ1-3, with 8 nucleotides matching TRBD1. This CDR3 has 17 amino acids. With V trimmed by 0 bases and J by 6 bases, 13 bases remained unmatched. Germline lookup yields CDR1 GTSNPN and CDR2 SVGIG (reference sequence). The CDR3 bases are TGTGCCTGGAGTGTACCCCCGGGACAGGAACTAAAAAACACCATATATTTT. Protein product: CAWSVPPGQELKNTIYF.

CDR3 bases: TGTGCCAGCAGCTTGTATCCAGATACGCAGTATTTT. Amino acid sequence: CASSLYPDTQYF. The rearrangement uses TRBV5-6 and TRBJ2-3; no reliable D call. This CDR3 is 12 amino acids long. V dropped 1 base and J dropped 4 bases, with 4 bases sitting between them. CDR1 and CDR2 from the germline V gene are SGHDT and YYEEEE.

This chain uses TRBV18 with TRBJ1-2; 8 bases match TRBD1. The CDR3 consists of 13 residues. Germline-derived CDR1 and CDR2 are KGHSH and LQKENI. After removal of 4 bases from V and 8 bases from J, the junction contained 6 bases not matched to a gene. CDR3 region: CASSQQGARGYTF. DNA of the CDR3: TGTGCCAGCTCACAGCAGGGGGCTAGAGGCTACACCTTC.

V usage is TRBV7-8 and J usage is TRBJ1-2, with 7 bases fitting TRBD1. Germline assignment: CDR1 SGHVS and CDR2 FQNEAQ. This CDR3 has 13 residues. The junction had 6 bases not matched to a gene; V was cut back by 4 bases and J by 7 bases. CDR3 in amino acids: CASSSRGLSGYTF. CDR3 sequence (DNA): TGTGCCAGCAGCTCAAGGGGGCTCAGTGGCTACACCTTC.

This clone was counted once. The chain uses TRBV7-6 and TRBJ1-2, with 8 bases aligning to TRBD1. The CDR3 covers 15 residues. From germline, CDR1 is SGHVS and CDR2 FNYEAQ. V shed 1 base, J shed 10 bases, and the junction held 11 bases outside the gene matches. The chain's CDR3 is CASSLGGGQALTYTF. In DNA form, the CDR3 reads TGTGCCAGCAGCTTAGGAGGGGGACAGGCCCTAACCTACACCTTC.

V is TRBV6-2 or TRBV6-3 and J is TRBJ2-7, with no clear D. The length of the CDR3 is 11 residues. Trimming took off 3 bases at V and 7 bases at J, with 7 bases between the two ends. Germline CDR1 reads MNHEY; CDR2 reads SVGEGT. The CDR3 DNA is TGTGCCAGCAGTTATCCCCCTGAGCAGTACTTC. This gives the protein CASSYPPEQYF.

V gene TRBV3-1 (or the pseudogene TRBV3-2) combines with J gene TRBJ1-5; 9 bases map to TRBD1. The ends lost 4 bases at V and 3 bases at J; junction bases unmatched: 4. This CDR3 comprises 15 residues. Germline CDR1 LGHDT, CDR2 YNNKEL (reference sequence). CDR3 region: CASSPGTGLNQPQHF. The CDR3 DNA reads TGTGCCAGCAGCCCCGGGACAGGGCTCAATCAGCCCCAGCATTTT.

The chain has TRBV14 and TRBJ1-1; D unclear. The length of the CDR3 is 14 residues. The V end was cut by 5 bases, the J end by 7 bases, with 17 bases between. Looked up from germline, CDR1 is SGHDN and CDR2 is FVKESK. The CDR3 sequence is CASSLLQARVEAFF. The CDR3 coding sequence is TGTGCCAGCAGCTTATTGCAGGCGCGAGTTGAAGCTTTCTTT.

The rearrangement links TRBV7-9 to TRBJ1-6, with TRBD1 as a possible D gene (5 bases). The CDR3 loop spans 14 amino acids. The germline V and J ends were trimmed by 1 base and 9 bases, with 10 bases remaining between them. Germline lookup yields CDR1 SEHNR and CDR2 FQNEAQ (reference sequence). The CDR3, as DNA: TGTGCCAGCAGCTTAGGACAGAACAGTTCACCCCTCCACTTT. Residues: CASSLGQNSSPLHF.

This chain joins TRBV5-1 and TRBJ1-1; possibly TRBD1 for D (6 bases). The germline gives CDR1 SGHRS, CDR2 YFSETQ. The germline V and J ends were trimmed by 5 bases and 5 bases, with 22 bases remaining between them. The CDR3 length is 16 residues. The CDR3 DNA follows: TGCGCCAGCAGTACCTACTCGGGGGGCGCGGGTACTGAAGCTTTCTTT. It yields the protein CASSTYSGGAGTEAFF. Full variable domain (missing parts from reference TRBV5-1 and TRBJ1-1): KAGVTQTPRYLIKTRGQQVTLSCSPISGHRSVSWYQQTPGQGLQFLFEYFSETQRNKGNFPGRFSGRQFSNSRSEMNVSTLELGDSALYLCASSTYSGGAGTEAFFGQGTRLTVV.

The gene calls are TRBV2 and TRBJ2-2; D is unresolved. This CDR3 comprises 13 residues. Trimming cost V 2 bases and J 1 base, with 2 bases left between them. Germline V CDR1 and CDR2: SNHLY, FYNNEI. CDR3 nucleotides: TGTGCCAGCAGTGAACAGAACACCGGGGAGCTGTTTTTT. Translating it yields CASSEQNTGELFF.

J is TRBJ2-1 and V is TRBV20-1; 14 bases fit TRBD2. CDR3 size: 16 residues. V shed 6 bases, J shed 8 bases, and the junction held 12 bases outside the gene matches. In germline, CDR1 is DFQATT, CDR2 SNEGSKA (reference sequence). This CDR3 reads CSASGTSGSIIDEQFF. The DNA of the CDR3 is TGCAGTGCCAGTGGGACTAGCGGGAGTATTATCGATGAGCAGTTCTTC.

J is TRBJ2-3 and V is TRBV25-1, with D tentatively TRBD2 (6 bases). This CDR3 is 16 amino acids long. V lost 3 bases to trimming and J lost 0 bases, with 13 bases between them. The germline V gene has CDR1 MGHDK and CDR2 SYGVNS. The CDR3, as DNA: TGTGCCAGCAGTGACGGTAGCGGAGGCAGCACAGATACGCAGTATTTT. It is translated as CASSDGSGGSTDTQYF. The full variable domain, in which reference TRBV25-1 and TRBJ2-3 provide the parts outside the CDR3, is EADIYQTPRYLVIGTGKKITLECSQTMGHDKMYWYQQDPGMELHLIHYSYGVNSTEKGDLSSESTVSRIRTEHFPLTLESARPSHTSQYLCASSDGSGGSTDTQYFGPGTRLTVL.

The chain couples TRBV5-1 to TRBJ2-2; D might be TRBD1 (6 bases). V was trimmed by 0 bases and J by 7 bases, leaving 10 bases between them. Germline V gives CDR1 SGHRS, CDR2 YFSETQ. This CDR3 is 14 amino acids long. For the CDR3, the DNA is TGCGCCAGCAGCTTGGAATACAGGGACGGGGAGCTGTTTTTT. Encoded protein: CASSLEYRDGELFF.

V is TRBV7-2 and J is TRBJ2-5, with D perhaps matching TRBD1 (5 bases). V shed 7 bases and J shed 5 bases, with 14 bases lying between them. The germline CDR1 and CDR2 sequences are SGHTA and FQGNSA. This CDR3 comprises 13 residues. The CDR3 spells CASTLGRLETQYF. The CDR3 DNA reads as TGTGCCAGCACCTTGGGGCGGCTCGAGACCCAGTACTTC.

The gene calls are TRBV12-3 or TRBV12-4 and TRBJ1-2, with D perhaps TRBD1 (5 bases). The CDR3 runs 13 residues. V lost 3 bases to trimming and J lost 3 bases, with 8 bases between them. The CDR3 loop reads CASSLRGDYGYTF. CDR3 nucleotides: TGTGCCAGCAGTTTGCGGGGGGACTATGGCTACACCTTC.

To note about this clone: This may arise from a read error, as a much more abundant clone is one base away. This chain links TRBV24-1 with TRBJ1-2, with 7 bases lining up with TRBD1. The CDR3 runs to 13 residues. J gave up 3 bases and V 4 bases, and 1 base lay outside the gene matches. Looked up from germline, CDR1 is KGHDR and CDR2 is SFDVKD. The CDR3 DNA follows: TGTGCCACCAGTGAAACAGGGGACTATGGCTACACCTTC. This gives the protein CATSETGDYGYTF.

The chain recombines TRBV6-5 with TRBJ1-2, with a tentative D call TRBD1 (6 bases). CDR1 is MNHEY, CDR2 SVGAGI, per germline. CDR3 length: 13 residues. With 6 bases removed from V and 4 bases from J, the gap between germline ends came to 12 bases. The CDR3 sequence is CASSPGVLYGYTF. Here the CDR3 DNA reads TGTGCCAGCAGCCCAGGGGTCCTCTATGGCTACACCTTC.

The chain employs TRBV19 and TRBJ1-1; D is unclear. The CDR3 is made up of 16 amino acids. The germline CDR1 and CDR2 sequences are LNHDA and SQIVND (reference sequence). V gave up 4 bases and J gave up 0 bases, with 15 bases separating them. CDR3 sequence: CASSRVSVAVNTEAFF. The CDR3 nucleotides read TGTGCCAGTAGTAGGGTGTCTGTGGCGGTGAACACTGAAGCTTTCTTT.

The chain carries TRBV10-3 and TRBJ1-1; no clear D. The length of the CDR3 is 14 residues. Germline V lookup: CDR1 ENHRY, CDR2 SYGVKD. With 4 bases removed from V and 5 bases from J, the gap between germline ends came to 14 bases. CDR3 residues: CAISGGSRLTEAFF. The CDR3 bases are TGTGCCATCAGTGGTGGGAGCCGTTTGACTGAAGCTTTCTTT.

To note about this clone: Other nucleotide sequences in the sample specify the same CDR3. The chain recombines TRBV9 with TRBJ1-2, with D perhaps TRBD1 (5 bases). Looked up from germline, CDR1 is SGDLS and CDR2 is YYNGEE. V was trimmed by 0 bases and J by 2 bases, leaving 5 bases between them. The length of the CDR3 is 13 residues. Here the CDR3 DNA reads TGTGCCAGCAGCGTAGACAGGAACTATGGCTACACCTTC. Translated, it gives CASSVDRNYGYTF.